This entry lists 26 T cell receptor beta chains sequenced from one sample in a study of blood T cell repertoires in COVID-19 (dated by TCRdb to the early 2020s). Library creation used the immunoSEQ multiplex PCR assay. TCRdb obtained this table from immuneACCESS and retained in-frame rearrangements with V and J assigned. These tables miss some clones; where compared with another copy, unresolved V genes account for less than half of the shortfall, and the remainder is unexplained. The sample profile shows a few hundred thousand clones; 90% of them were found once. The ten largest clones take up around 4.3% of the sample. The sequenced material came from PBMCs or T cells enriched from blood (not recorded which). These receptors all stem from a woman aged 18-29 years with acute COVID-19.

The sample holds a few counts of this clone. The V call is TRBV7-9, the J call TRBJ2-1; a weak D match, TRBD2 (6 bases). With 3 bases removed from V and 9 bases from J, the gap between germline ends came to 9 bases. The CDR3 has 12 amino acids. CDR1 is SEHNR and CDR2 is FQNEAQ in the germline V gene (reference sequence). CDR3 sequence reads: CASSFSGGEQFF. CDR3 nucleotides: TGTGCCAGCAGCTTTAGCGGCGGTGAGCAGTTCTTC.

The rearrangement uses TRBV5-1 and TRBJ2-3, with a tentative D call TRBD1 (5 bases). Germline CDR1 SGHRS, CDR2 YFSETQ. V lost 0 bases and J lost 1, with 12 bases in between. The CDR3 extends over 16 amino acids. The CDR3 loop is CASSLGRQSRTDTQYF. The CDR3 DNA is TGCGCCAGCAGCTTGGGCCGACAGAGCCGCACAGATACGCAGTATTTT.

The V gene is TRBV7-9, the J gene TRBJ1-1; D is unresolved. Germline values: CDR1 SEHNR, CDR2 FQNEAQ (reference sequence). With 3 bases removed from V and 4 bases from J, the gap between germline ends came to 18 bases. This CDR3 comprises 16 residues. The CDR3 nucleotides are TGTGCCAGCAGCTTGATTTTGACGCAGCTAGGCACTGAAGCTTTCTTT. This encodes CASSLILTQLGTEAFF.

This rearrangement joins TRBV19 to TRBJ1-5; D is perhaps TRBD1 (6 bases). The CDR3 totals 15 residues. Germline CDR1 and CDR2: LNHDA and SQIVND (reference sequence). V shed 7 bases and J shed 2 bases, with 15 bases lying between them. CDR3 coding DNA: TGTGCCAGTATACAGCGAGGGGGAGGCAATCAGCCCCAGCATTTT. This gives the protein CASIQRGGGNQPQHF.

The chain is built from TRBV24-1 and TRBJ2-2; 7 bases agree with TRBD2. The CDR3 is 14 residues long. CDR1 is KGHDR and CDR2 is SFDVKD in the germline V gene. With 6 bases clipped from V and 3 bases from J, the junction kept 3 bases outside the gene matches. The CDR3 is CATSPSGYTGELFF. CDR3 DNA: TGTGCCACCAGTCCTAGCGGCTACACCGGGGAGCTGTTTTTT.

The chain joins TRBV7-6 to TRBJ2-5, with 7 positions matching TRBD2. V shed 1 base and J 0 bases; nucleotides not matched to a gene: 2. Germline V gene data show CDR1 as SGHVS and CDR2 as FNYEAQ. The CDR3 spans 15 residues. CDR3 amino acids: CASSLGREYQETQYF. The CDR3 DNA is TGTGCCAGCAGCTTAGGGCGGGAGTACCAAGAGACCCAGTACTTC.

V gene TRBV5-1 combines with J gene TRBJ2-5; 8 positions agree with TRBD2. Trimming removed 0 bases from V and 0 bases from J; junction bases left unmatched: 16. The CDR3 covers 20 residues. Germline CDR1 and CDR2: SGHRS and YFSETQ. The CDR3 reads CASSLAGIGSLAGYQETQYF. CDR3 in DNA: TGCGCCAGCAGCTTGGCAGGTATCGGTAGTCTAGCGGGCTACCAAGAGACCCAGTACTTC.

This clone was counted once. V gene TRBV5-1 combines with J gene TRBJ1-1; D may be TRBD1 (6 bases). CDR1 is SGHRS and CDR2 is YFSETQ in the germline V gene. V lost 4 bases, J lost 1 base, and 14 bases lay in between. The CDR3 covers 15 residues. The CDR3 here is CASSLEGHRNTEAFF. The CDR3 region has the DNA TGCGCCAGCAGCCTGGAGGGACACAGGAACACTGAAGCTTTCTTT.

The rearrangement links TRBV5-1 to TRBJ2-7; D uncertain. Trimming left V 1 base short and J 2 bases short, with 4 bases between. Germline CDR1 and CDR2: SGHRS and YFSETQ. This CDR3 region has 12 residues. Written as DNA, the CDR3 is TGCGCCAGCAGCTTGACAACCTACGAGCAGTACTTC. It translates to CASSLTTYEQYF.

J is TRBJ2-7 and V is TRBV7-3, with 12 bases matching TRBD1. Germline V gene data show CDR1 as SGHTA and CDR2 as FQGTGA. CDR3 size: 14 residues. Trimming took 5 bases from V and 7 from J; bases not matched to a gene: 6. For the CDR3, the DNA is TGTGCCAGCAGCCAGGGACAGGGGGCTCGGGAGCAGTACTTC. It codes for CASSQGQGAREQYF.

The V call is TRBV9, the J call TRBJ2-1; perhaps TRBD2 as D (6 bases). CDR1 and CDR2 from the germline V gene are SGDLS and YYNGEE. This CDR3 is built from 16 residues. Between the trimmed V and J ends, which lost 3 bases and 6 bases, there was a span of 19 bases. The CDR3 region is CASSAIGAEGSNEQFF. CDR3 sequence (DNA): TGTGCCAGCAGCGCCATAGGGGCGGAGGGTAGCAATGAGCAGTTCTTC.

J is TRBJ2-7 and V is TRBV9; 8 bases line up with TRBD1. Germline CDR1 reads SGDLS; CDR2 reads YYNGEE. Germline trimming cut 4 bases from V and 2 bases from J; bases unmatched to any gene: 8. The CDR3 is 15 amino acids. The CDR3 nucleotides read TGTGCCAGCAGCTCTCACGACAGGGGCACCTACGAGCAGTACTTC. This codes for CASSSHDRGTYEQYF.

This clone was detected once. The chain links TRBV7-9 to TRBJ1-2, with 8 bases matching TRBD1. The CDR3 spans 13 residues. Germline trimming cut 7 bases from V and 4 bases from J; bases unmatched to any gene: 5. The germline CDR1 and CDR2 sequences are SEHNR and FQNEAQ (reference sequence). The CDR3, as DNA: TGTGCCAGCACGGGACAGGAGACCTATGGCTACACCTTC. This gives the protein CASTGQETYGYTF.

The rearrangement links TRBV29-1 to TRBJ2-7; tentatively, D is TRBD2 (7 bases). Germline V gene sequence: CDR1 SQVTM, CDR2 ANQGSEA. The CDR3 contains 13 residues. The CDR3 loop is CSSIGGADYEQYF. The CDR3 nucleotides are TGCAGTTCTATAGGGGGGGCCGACTACGAGCAGTACTTC.

The chain has TRBV6-4 and TRBJ2-3; 7 nucleotides match TRBD2. V trimming: 4 bases; J trimming: 3 bases; junction bases outside the gene matches: 4. The germline V gene has CDR1 MRHNA and CDR2 SNTAGT. The CDR3 spans 14 residues. DNA for the CDR3: TGTGCCAGCAGTGTTGATAGCGGGACAGATACGCAGTATTTT. It encodes CASSVDSGTDTQYF.

The chain employs TRBV12-3 or TRBV12-4 and TRBJ1-2; a possible D gene is TRBD1 (5 bases). The V gene lost 6 bases and the J gene lost 6 bases, with 11 bases spanning the gap. CDR3 size: 12 residues. The DNA for the CDR3 is TGTGCCAGCAGCCGGGGGGGGGATGGCTACACCTTC. This gives the protein CASSRGGDGYTF.

The rearrangement joins TRBV9 to TRBJ2-1, with a weak D call TRBD2 (6 bases). Germline CDR1 SGDLS, CDR2 YYNGEE. The CDR3 covers 18 residues. Deletions cut 4 bases from V and 2 bases from J, with 22 bases between. The CDR3 region has the DNA TGTGCCAGCAGCTCCCCCCGGGCGGGCGGGGCGGCCTACAATGAGCAGTTCTTC. Protein product: CASSSPRAGGAAYNEQFF.

The table lists this clone with a few counts. This CDR3 is CASSVGAGGGQETQYF. The CDR3 DNA reads as TGCGCCAGCAGCGTTGGGGCGGGAGGAGGGCAAGAGACCCAGTACTTC. This rearrangement joins TRBV5-1 to TRBJ2-5; 8 bases are shared with TRBD2. This CDR3 has 16 residues. After removal of 4 bases from V and 2 bases from J, the junction contained 10 bases not matched to a gene. The germline V gene encodes CDR1 SGHRS and CDR2 YFSETQ. Full variable domain (rest looked up from reference TRBV5-1 and TRBJ2-5): KAGVTQTPRYLIKTRGQQVTLSCSPISGHRSVSWYQQTPGQGLQFLFEYFSETQRNKGNFPGRFSGRQFSNSRSEMNVSTLELGDSALYLCASSVGAGGGQETQYFGPGTRLLVL.

This clone appeared a single time. The gene calls are TRBV2 and TRBJ2-7, with 7 bases matching TRBD2. Trimming took 6 bases from V and 6 from J; bases not matched to a gene: 11. Germline CDR1 SNHLY, CDR2 FYNNEI. This CDR3 comprises 14 residues. CDR3 nucleotides: TGTGCCAGCAGGTTGACTAGCACAGGTCCCGAGCAGTACTTC. Its translation is CASRLTSTGPEQYF.

V gene TRBV2 combines with J gene TRBJ1-1; no definite D call. Per the germline V gene, CDR1 is SNHLY and CDR2 is FYNNEI. Deletions cut 7 bases from V and 5 bases from J, with 17 bases between. The length of the CDR3 is 14 residues. The CDR3 DNA reads as TGTGCCAGCAAAGTCGCAGGTTCCCCAACTGAAGCTTTCTTT. Its protein product is CASKVAGSPTEAFF.

V and J are TRBV7-9 and TRBJ2-2, with 7 nucleotides matching TRBD1. CDR1 is SEHNR, CDR2 FQNEAQ, per germline (reference sequence). Losses at the gene ends were 0 bases for V and 6 bases for J; bases not matched to a gene: 4. The CDR3 consists of 15 residues. The CDR3 DNA is TGTGCCAGCAGCTTAGCGAGACAGGGATCCGGGGAGCTGTTTTTT. This gives the protein CASSLARQGSGELFF.

The chain has TRBV4-1 and TRBJ2-7, with TRBD2 identical over 8 bases. The germline gives CDR1 MGHRA, CDR2 YSYEKL. After removal of 0 bases from V and 7 bases from J, the junction contained 11 bases not matched to a gene. The CDR3 is 16 amino acids. The CDR3 DNA sequence: TGCGCCAGCAGCCAAGACGAATCGAGCGGGAGAAGAGAGCAGTACTTC. Its translation: CASSQDESSGRREQYF.

The chain joins TRBV7-2 to TRBJ1-6; 8 nucleotides agree with TRBD1. The CDR3 contains 17 residues. Germline V gives CDR1 SGHTA, CDR2 FQGNSA. V was pared by 4 bases and J by 8 bases, with 13 bases of the junction left unmatched. CDR3 DNA: TGTGCCAGCAGCTCTCCGGGGGCAGGGGGCTGGGATTCACCCCTCCACTTT. It translates to CASSSPGAGGWDSPLHF.

The chain is built from TRBV7-9 and TRBJ2-5, with a tentative D call TRBD1 (5 bases). The length of the CDR3 is 17 residues. Trimming shortened V by 6 bases and J by 0 bases, and 20 bases separated the two germline ends. Germline CDR1 SEHNR, CDR2 FQNEAQ (reference sequence). CDR3 sequence reads: CASSQTVGAGYQETQYF. The CDR3 coding sequence is TGTGCCAGCAGTCAAACCGTAGGGGCCGGGTACCAAGAGACCCAGTACTTC.

V and J are TRBV5-6 and TRBJ2-4; 11 bases agree with TRBD2. J lost 7 bases, V lost 2 bases, and 2 bases had no gene match. The CDR3 covers 14 residues. Germline V gene lookup returns CDR1 SGHDT and CDR2 YYEEEE. CDR3 nucleotide sequence: TGTGCCAGCAGCTTTAGCGGGAGGGCCAACATTCAGTACTTC. Amino acid sequence: CASSFSGRANIQYF.

As DNA, the CDR3 is TGTGCCAGCAGCTTTCCAGGCACAGATACGCAGTATTTT. Translation: CASSFPGTDTQYF. The chain uses TRBV7-2 and TRBJ2-3; D gene ambiguous. Per germline, CDR1 SGHTA and CDR2 FQGNSA. V gave up 3 bases and J gave up 1 base, with 5 bases separating them. This CDR3 has 13 residues.